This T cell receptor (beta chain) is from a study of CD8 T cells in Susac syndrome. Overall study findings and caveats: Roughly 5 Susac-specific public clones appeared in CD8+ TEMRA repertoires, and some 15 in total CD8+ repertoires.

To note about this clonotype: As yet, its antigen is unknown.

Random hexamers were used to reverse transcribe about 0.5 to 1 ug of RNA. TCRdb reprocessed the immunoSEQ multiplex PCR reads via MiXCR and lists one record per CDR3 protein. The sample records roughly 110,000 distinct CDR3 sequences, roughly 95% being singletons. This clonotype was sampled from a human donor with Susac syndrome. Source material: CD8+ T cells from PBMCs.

The DNA of the CDR3 is TGTGCCAGCAGTGAGGGGGAGCAGTTCTTC. This gives the protein CASSEGEQFF. The chain is built from TRBV25-1 and TRBJ2-1; no reliable D call. V lost 3 bases, J lost 10 bases, and 4 bases lay in between. CDR1 and CDR2 (germline): MGHDK, SYGVNS. This CDR3 has 10 residues. The full variable domain, completed using reference TRBV25-1 and TRBJ2-1, is EADIYQTPRYLVIGTGKKITLECSQTMGHDKMYWYQQDPGMELHLIHYSYGVNSTEKGDLSSESTVSRIRTEHFPLTLESARPSHTSQYLCASSEGEQFFGPGTRLTVL.